This TCR beta chain comes out of a study of T cells in localized non-small cell lung cancer. Study-level points and caveats: In uninvolved adjacent lung, T cell clonality reached its highest value, exceeding tumor. Overall survival was longer when the density of T cells in the blood was higher. Owing to sequencing of a solitary tumor region, heterogeneity cannot be discounted.

Per the germline V gene, CDR1 is SEHNR and CDR2 is FQNEAQ (reference sequence). The CDR3 has 16 amino acids. V was pared by 5 bases and J by 6 bases, with 20 bases between. Points on this clone: Its antigen is not known.

The table came from immunoSEQ multiplex PCR; TCRdb's copy has only in-frame clones and leaves some out. Seen here are 50,000 or so clones, approximately 83% observed once, and the top ten hold less than 20%. V is TRBV7-9 and J is TRBJ2-1; no clear D gene. Sequencing used peripheral blood, obtained before any cancer treatment. The receptor comes from a female donor at least 60 years old with stage II squamous cell lung carcinoma. The CDR3 region is CASSRQAGFRANEQFF. The DNA of the CDR3 is TGTGCCAGCAGCCGTCAGGCAGGTTTTAGGGCCAATGAGCAGTTCTTC.